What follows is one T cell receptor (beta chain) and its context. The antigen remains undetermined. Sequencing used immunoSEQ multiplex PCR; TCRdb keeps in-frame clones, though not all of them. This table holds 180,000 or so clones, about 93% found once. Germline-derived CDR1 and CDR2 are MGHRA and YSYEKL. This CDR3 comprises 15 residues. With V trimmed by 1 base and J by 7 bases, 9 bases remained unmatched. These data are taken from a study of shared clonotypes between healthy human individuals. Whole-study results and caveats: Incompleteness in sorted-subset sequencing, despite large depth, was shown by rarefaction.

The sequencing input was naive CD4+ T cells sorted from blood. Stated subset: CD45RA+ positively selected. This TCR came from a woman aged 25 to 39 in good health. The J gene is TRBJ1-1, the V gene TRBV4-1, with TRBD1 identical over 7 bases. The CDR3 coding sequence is TGCGCCAGCAGCCAAGTCTCGGACAGGAGATATGAAGCTTTCTTT. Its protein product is CASSQVSDRRYEAFF.